This T cell receptor beta chain was captured by sequencing in a study of shared clonotypes between healthy human individuals. Overall study findings and caveats: Researchers sampled blood only, noting tissue repertoires likely differ. Owing to a small donor count, the genetic and exposure-history diversity represented was limited.

With ten immunoSEQ deep assay plates, unsorted PBMC DNA underwent sequencing. The repertoire was sequenced with immunoSEQ multiplex PCR; TCRdb's copy has only in-frame clones and lacks some. The data contain some 490,000 clones, roughly 80% of them singletons. As regards this clone: Its matching antigen is unknown.

The donor population consisted of healthy HIV-negative adults with no recent acute infections or vaccinations. The sequenced sample consisted of PBMCs. The clonotype comes from a woman between 35 and 50 years old in good health. Some clones in this sample may be carry-over from other donors' samples.

This chain's CDR3 is CASSSTGTSIYEQFF. CDR3 nucleotides: TGTGCCAGCAGCTCGACCGGGACTAGCATATATGAGCAGTTCTTC. J is TRBJ2-1 and V is TRBV7-9, with TRBD2 matching 9 bases. Germline V gene data show CDR1 as SEHNR and CDR2 as FQNEAQ (reference sequence). V lost 4 bases to trimming and J lost 8 bases; unmatched junction nucleotides: 9. The CDR3 length is 15 residues.